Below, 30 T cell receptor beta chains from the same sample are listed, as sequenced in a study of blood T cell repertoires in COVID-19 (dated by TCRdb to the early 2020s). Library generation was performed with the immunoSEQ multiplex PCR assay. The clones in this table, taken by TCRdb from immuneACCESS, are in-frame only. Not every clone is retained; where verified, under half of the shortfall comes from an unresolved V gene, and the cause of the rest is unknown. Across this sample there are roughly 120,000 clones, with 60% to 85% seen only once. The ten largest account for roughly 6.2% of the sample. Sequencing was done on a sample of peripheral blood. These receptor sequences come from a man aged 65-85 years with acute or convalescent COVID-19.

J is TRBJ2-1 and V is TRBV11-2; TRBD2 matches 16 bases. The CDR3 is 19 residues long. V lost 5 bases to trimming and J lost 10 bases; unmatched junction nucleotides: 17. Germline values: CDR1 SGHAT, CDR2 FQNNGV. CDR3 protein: CASSATGLAGGQVVREQFF. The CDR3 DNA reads TGTGCCAGCAGCGCGACGGGACTAGCGGGGGGGCAGGTGGTACGGGAGCAGTTCTTC.

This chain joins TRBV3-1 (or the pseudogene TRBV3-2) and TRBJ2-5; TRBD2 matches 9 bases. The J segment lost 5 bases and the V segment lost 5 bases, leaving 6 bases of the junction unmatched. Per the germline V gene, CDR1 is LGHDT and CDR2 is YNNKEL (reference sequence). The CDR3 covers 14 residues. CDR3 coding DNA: TGTGCCAGCAGCTTTTCTAGCGGGGCCGAGACCCAGTACTTC. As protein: CASSFSSGAETQYF.

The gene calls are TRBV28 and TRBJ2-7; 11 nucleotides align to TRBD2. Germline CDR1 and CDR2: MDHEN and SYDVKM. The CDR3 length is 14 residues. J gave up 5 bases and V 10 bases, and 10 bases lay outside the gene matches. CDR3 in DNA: TGTGCCATCCAAATAGCGGGAGGGCCACACGAGCAGTACTTC. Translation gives CAIQIAGGPHEQYF.

CDR3 sequence reads: CASSYHRVPEQYF. In DNA, the CDR3 is TGTGCCAGCAGTTATCACAGGGTACCCGAGCAGTACTTC. The rearrangement uses TRBV6-6 and TRBJ2-7, with D perhaps matching TRBD1 (6 bases). The CDR3 has 13 residues. Trimming took 3 bases from V and 6 from J, leaving 12 bases between them. The germline V gene encodes CDR1 MNHNY and CDR2 SVGAGI (reference sequence).

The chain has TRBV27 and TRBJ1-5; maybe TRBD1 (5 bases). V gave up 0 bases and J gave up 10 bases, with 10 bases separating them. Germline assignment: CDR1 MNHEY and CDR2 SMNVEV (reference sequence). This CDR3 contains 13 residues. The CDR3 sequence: CASSLSPGNPQHF. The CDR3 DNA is TGTGCCAGCAGTTTATCCCCAGGGAATCCCCAGCATTTT.

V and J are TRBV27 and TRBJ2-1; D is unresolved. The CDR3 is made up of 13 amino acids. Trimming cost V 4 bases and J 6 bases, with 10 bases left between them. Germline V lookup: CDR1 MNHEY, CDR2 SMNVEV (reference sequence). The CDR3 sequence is CASSSVRVNEQFF. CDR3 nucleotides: TGTGCCAGCAGTTCGGTACGGGTCAATGAGCAGTTCTTC.

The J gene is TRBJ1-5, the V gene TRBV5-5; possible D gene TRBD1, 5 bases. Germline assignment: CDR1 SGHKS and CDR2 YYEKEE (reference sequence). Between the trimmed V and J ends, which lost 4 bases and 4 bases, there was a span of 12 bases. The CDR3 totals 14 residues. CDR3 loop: CASSPGQGNQPQHF. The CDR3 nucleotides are TGTGCCAGCAGCCCAGGGCAGGGTAATCAGCCCCAGCATTTT.

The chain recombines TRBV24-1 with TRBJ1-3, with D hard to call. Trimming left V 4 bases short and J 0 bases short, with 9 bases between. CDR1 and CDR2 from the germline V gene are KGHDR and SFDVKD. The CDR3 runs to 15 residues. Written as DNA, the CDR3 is TGTGCCACCAGTGAAACGGGGAGCTCTGGAAACACCATATATTTT. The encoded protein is CATSETGSSGNTIYF.

The CDR3 DNA reads as TGTGCCAGCAGCTACGGACAGGGGAACGGGGAGCTGTTTTTT. Amino acids: CASSYGQGNGELFF. The chain joins TRBV5-4 to TRBJ2-2; 9 bases are shared with TRBD1. CDR1 and CDR2 (germline): SGHNT, YYREEE (reference sequence). There are 14 residues in the CDR3. V shed 3 bases, J shed 7 bases, and the junction held 4 bases outside the gene matches.

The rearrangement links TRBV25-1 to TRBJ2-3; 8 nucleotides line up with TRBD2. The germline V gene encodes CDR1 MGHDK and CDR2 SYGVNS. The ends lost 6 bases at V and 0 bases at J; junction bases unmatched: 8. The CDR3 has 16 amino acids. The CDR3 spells CASSPGLVRSTDTQYF. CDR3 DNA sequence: TGTGCCAGCAGCCCGGGACTAGTTAGGAGCACAGATACGCAGTATTTT.

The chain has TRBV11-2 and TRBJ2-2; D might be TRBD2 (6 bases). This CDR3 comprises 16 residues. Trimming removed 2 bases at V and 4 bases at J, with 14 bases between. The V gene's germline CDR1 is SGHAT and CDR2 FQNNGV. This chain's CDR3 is CASSLSRGTATGELFF. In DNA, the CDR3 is TGTGCCAGCAGCTTATCGCGGGGTACAGCCACCGGGGAGCTGTTTTTT.

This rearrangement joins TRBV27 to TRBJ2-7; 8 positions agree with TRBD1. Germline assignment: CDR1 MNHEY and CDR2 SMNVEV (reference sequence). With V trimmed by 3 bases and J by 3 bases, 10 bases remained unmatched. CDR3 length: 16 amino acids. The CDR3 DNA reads TGTGCCAGCAGTTTCCTACTAGGACAGGGCGTCTACGAGCAGTACTTC. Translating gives CASSFLLGQGVYEQYF.

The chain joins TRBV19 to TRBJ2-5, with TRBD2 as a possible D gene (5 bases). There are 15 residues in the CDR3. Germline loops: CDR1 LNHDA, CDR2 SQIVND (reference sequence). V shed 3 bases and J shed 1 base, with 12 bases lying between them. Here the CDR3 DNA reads TGTGCCAGTAGTATTGGAGGCGGCTCCCAAGAGACCCAGTACTTC. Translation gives CASSIGGGSQETQYF. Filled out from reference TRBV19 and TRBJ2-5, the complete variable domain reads DGGITQSPKYLFRKEGQNVTLSCEQNLNHDAMYWYRQDPGQGLRLIYYSQIVNDFQKGDIAEGYSVSREKKESFPLTVTSAQKNPTAFYLCASSIGGGSQETQYFGPGTRLLVL.

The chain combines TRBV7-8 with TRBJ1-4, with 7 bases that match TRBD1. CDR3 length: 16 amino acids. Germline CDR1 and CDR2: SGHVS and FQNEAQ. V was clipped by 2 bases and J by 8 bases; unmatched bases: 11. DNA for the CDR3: TGTGCCAGCAGCTTATTCGGCAGGGGGGCCGGAGAAAAACTGTTTTTT. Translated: CASSLFGRGAGEKLFF.

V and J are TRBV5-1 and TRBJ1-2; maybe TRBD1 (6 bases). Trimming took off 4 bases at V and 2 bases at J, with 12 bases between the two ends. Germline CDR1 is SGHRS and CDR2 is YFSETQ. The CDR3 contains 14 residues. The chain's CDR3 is CASSLDSLNYGYTF. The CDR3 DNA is TGCGCCAGCAGCCTGGACAGCTTAAACTATGGCTACACCTTC. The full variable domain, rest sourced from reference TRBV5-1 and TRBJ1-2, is KAGVTQTPRYLIKTRGQQVTLSCSPISGHRSVSWYQQTPGQGLQFLFEYFSETQRNKGNFPGRFSGRQFSNSRSEMNVSTLELGDSALYLCASSLDSLNYGYTFGSGTRLTVV.

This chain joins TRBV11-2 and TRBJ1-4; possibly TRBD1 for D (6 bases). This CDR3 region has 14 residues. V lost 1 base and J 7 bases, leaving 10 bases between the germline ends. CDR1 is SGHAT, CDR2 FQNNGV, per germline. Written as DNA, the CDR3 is TGTGCCAGCAGCTTAGGGAGACAGGCTGAAAAACTGTTTTTT. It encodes CASSLGRQAEKLFF.

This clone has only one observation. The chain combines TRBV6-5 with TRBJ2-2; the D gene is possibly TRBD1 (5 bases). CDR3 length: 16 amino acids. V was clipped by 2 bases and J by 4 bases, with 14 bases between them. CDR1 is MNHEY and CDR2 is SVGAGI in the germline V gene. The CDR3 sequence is CASSYKGQLPTGELFF. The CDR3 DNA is TGTGCCAGCAGTTACAAAGGACAACTTCCCACCGGGGAGCTGTTTTTT.

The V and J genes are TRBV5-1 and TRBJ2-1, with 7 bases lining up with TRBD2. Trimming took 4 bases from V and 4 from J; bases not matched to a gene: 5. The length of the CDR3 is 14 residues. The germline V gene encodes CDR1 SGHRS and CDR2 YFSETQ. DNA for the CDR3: TGCGCCAGCAGCGAGGGACTAACTTACAATGAGCAGTTCTTC. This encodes CASSEGLTYNEQFF.

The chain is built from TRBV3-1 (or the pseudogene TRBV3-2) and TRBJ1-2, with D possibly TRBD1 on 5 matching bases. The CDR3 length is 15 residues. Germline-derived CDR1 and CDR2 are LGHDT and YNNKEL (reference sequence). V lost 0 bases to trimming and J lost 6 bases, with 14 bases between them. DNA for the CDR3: TGTGCCAGCAGCCAAGATCTAGAGGACACTCATGGCTACACCTTC. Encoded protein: CASSQDLEDTHGYTF.

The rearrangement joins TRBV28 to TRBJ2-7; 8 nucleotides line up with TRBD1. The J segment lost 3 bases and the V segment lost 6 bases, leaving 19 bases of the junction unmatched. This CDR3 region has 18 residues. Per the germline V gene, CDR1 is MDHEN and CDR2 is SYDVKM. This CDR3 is CASSLLLAQGGAYYEQYF. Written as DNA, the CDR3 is TGTGCCAGCAGCCTACTCCTCGCACAGGGGGGCGCCTACTACGAGCAGTACTTC.

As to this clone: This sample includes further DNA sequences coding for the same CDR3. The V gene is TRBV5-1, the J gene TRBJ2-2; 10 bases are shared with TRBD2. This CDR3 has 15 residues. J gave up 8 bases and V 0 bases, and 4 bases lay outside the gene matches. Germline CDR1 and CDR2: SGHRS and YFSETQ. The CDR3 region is CASSLVLAGTGELFF. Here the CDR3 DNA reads TGCGCCAGCAGCTTGGTACTAGCGGGGACGGGGGAGCTGTTTTTT.

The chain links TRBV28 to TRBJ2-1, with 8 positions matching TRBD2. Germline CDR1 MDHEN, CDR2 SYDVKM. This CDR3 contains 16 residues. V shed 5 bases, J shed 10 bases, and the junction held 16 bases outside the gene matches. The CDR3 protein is CASSPPPGGREGEQFF. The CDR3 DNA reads TGTGCCAGCAGTCCCCCACCGGGAGGGAGGGAGGGGGAGCAGTTCTTC.

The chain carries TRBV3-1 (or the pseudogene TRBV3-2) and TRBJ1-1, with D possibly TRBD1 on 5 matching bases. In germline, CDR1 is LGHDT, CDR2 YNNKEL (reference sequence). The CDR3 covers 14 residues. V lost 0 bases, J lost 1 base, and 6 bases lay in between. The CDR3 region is CASSQEDTNTEAFF. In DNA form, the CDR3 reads TGTGCCAGCAGCCAAGAGGACACGAACACTGAAGCTTTCTTT.

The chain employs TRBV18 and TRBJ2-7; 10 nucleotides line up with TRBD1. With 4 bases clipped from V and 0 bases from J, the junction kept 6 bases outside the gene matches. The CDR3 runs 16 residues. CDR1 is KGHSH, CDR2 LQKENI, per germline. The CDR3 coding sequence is TGTGCCAGCTCACGGGACTGGACAGGGGGCTCCTACGAGCAGTACTTC. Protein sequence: CASSRDWTGGSYEQYF.

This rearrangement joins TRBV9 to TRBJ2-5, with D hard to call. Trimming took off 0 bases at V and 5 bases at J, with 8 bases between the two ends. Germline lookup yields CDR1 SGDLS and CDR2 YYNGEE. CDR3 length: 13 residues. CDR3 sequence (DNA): TGTGCCAGCAGCGTAGAACTGAGGGAGACCCAGTACTTC. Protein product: CASSVELRETQYF.

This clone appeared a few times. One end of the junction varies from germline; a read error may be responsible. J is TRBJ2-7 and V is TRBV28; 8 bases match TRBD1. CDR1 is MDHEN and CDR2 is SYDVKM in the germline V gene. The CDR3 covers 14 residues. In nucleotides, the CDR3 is TGTGCCAGCAATTTACAGGGGGTCTCCTACGAGCAGTACTTC. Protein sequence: CASNLQGVSYEQYF.

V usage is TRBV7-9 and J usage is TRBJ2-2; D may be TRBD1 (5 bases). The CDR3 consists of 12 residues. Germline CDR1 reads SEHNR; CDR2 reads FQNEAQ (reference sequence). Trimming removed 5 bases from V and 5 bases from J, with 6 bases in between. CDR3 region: CASSDSTGELFF. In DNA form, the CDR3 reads TGTGCCAGCAGCGACAGTACCGGGGAGCTGTTTTTT.

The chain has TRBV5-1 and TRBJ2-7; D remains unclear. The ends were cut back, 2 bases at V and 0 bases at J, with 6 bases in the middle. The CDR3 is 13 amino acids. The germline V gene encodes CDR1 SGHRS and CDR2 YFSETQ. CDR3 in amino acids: CASSFEASYEQYF. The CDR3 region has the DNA TGCGCCAGCAGCTTTGAGGCCTCCTACGAGCAGTACTTC.

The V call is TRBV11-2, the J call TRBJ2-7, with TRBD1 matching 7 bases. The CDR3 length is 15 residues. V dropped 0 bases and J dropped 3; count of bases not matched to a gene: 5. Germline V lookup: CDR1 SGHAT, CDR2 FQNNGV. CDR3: CASSLDQNRGYEQYF. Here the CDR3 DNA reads TGTGCCAGCAGCTTAGATCAGAACAGGGGCTACGAGCAGTACTTC. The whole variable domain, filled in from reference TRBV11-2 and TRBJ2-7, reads EAGVAQSPRYKIIEKRQSVAFWCNPISGHATLYWYQQILGQGPKLLIQFQNNGVVDDSQLPKDRFSAERLKGVDSTLKIQPAKLEDSAVYLCASSLDQNRGYEQYFGPGTRLTVT.

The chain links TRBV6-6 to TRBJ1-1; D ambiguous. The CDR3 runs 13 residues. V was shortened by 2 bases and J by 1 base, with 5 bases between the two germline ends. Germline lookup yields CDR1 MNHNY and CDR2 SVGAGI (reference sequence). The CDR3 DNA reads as TGTGCCAGCAGTTACGGAGAGAACACTGAAGCTTTCTTT. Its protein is CASSYGENTEAFF.